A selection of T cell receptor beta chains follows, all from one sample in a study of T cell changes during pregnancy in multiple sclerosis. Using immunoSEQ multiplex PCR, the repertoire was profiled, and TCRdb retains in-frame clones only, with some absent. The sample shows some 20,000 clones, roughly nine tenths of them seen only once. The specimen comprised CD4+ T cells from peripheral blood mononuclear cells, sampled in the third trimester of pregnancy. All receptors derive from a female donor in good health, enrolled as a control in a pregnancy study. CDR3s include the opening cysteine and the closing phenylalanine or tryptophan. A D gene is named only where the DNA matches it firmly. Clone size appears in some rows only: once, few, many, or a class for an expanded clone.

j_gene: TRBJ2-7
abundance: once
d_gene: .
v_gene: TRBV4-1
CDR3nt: TGCGCCAGCAGCCGGGGGCCCGAGCAGTACTTC
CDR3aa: CASSRGPEQYF

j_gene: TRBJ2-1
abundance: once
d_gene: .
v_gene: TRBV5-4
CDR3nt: TGTGCCAGCAGCCCGTCGAGCTCCTACAATGAGCAGTTCTTC
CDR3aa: CASSPSSSYNEQFF

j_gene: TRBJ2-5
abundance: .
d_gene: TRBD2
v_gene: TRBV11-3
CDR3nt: TGTGCCAGCAGCCCCCGGACTAGCGGGGGACAAGAGACCCAGTACTTC
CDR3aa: CASSPRTSGGQETQYF

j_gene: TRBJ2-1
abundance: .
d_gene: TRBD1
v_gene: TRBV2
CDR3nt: TGTGCCAGCAGGCACAGGGGAGATGACAATGAGCAGTTCTTC
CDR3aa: CASRHRGDDNEQFF

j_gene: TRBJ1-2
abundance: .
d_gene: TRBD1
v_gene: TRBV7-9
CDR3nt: TGTGCCAGCAGCCCTAGGACAGGGCTGTATGGCTACACCTTC
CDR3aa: CASSPRTGLYGYTF

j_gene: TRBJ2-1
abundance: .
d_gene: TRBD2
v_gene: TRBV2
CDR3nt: TGTGCCAGCACGAAGGAAGCGGGGGCCTCCTCCTACAATGAGCAGTTCTTC
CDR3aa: CASTKEAGASSYNEQFF

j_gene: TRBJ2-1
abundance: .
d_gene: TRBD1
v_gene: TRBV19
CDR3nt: TGTGCCAGTAGAATGTCCGGGACAGTTAACAATGAGCAGTTCTTC
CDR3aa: CASRMSGTVNNEQFF

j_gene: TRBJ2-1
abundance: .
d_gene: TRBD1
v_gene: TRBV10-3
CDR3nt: TGTGCCATCAGTGAGGGGGTCCGGGACAGCAACTACAATGAGCAGTTCTTC
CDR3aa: CAISEGVRDSNYNEQFF

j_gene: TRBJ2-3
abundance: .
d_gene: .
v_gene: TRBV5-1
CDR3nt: TGCGCCAGCAGCTTGACTGCTAGCACAGATACGCAGTATTTT
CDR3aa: CASSLTASTDTQYF

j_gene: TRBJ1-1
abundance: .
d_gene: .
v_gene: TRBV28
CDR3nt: TGTGCCAGCAGCCAAAACACTGAAGCTTTCTTT
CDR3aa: CASSQNTEAFF

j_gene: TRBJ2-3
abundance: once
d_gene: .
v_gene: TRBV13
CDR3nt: TGTGCCAGCAGCTTAGGCCCTACAGGTAGCACAGATACGCAGTATTTT
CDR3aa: CASSLGPTGSTDTQYF

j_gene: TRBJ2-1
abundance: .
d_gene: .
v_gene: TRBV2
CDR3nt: TGTGCCAGCAGGGCTCGTAGCTCCGGGGGTGAGCAGTTCTTC
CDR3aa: CASRARSSGGEQFF

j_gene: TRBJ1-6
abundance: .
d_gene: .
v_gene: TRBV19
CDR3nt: TGTGCCAGTAGTATTCACCGGACAGCAGATTCACCCCTCCACTTT
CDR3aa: CASSIHRTADSPLHF

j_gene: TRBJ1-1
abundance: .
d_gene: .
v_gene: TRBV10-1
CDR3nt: TGCGCCAGGTCGGACAGTAGGACTGAAGCTTTCTTT
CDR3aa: CARSDSRTEAFF

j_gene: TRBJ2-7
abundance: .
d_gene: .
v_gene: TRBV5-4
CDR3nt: TGTGCCAGCAGCTCCCGGCGCTGGACAAATTCCTACGAGCAGTACTTC
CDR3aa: CASSSRRWTNSYEQYF

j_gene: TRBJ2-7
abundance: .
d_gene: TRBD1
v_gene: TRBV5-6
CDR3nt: TGTGCCAGCAGCCTATGGGACAGGAGCTCCTACGAGCAGTACTTC
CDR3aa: CASSLWDRSSYEQYF

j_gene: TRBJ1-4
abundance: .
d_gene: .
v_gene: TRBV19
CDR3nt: TGTGCCACTCGGCGTGCGGGTAATGAAAAACTGTTTTTT
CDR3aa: CATRRAGNEKLFF

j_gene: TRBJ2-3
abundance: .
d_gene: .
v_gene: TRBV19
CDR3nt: TGTGCCAGTAGTATAGAGGGAGAGGACACAGATACGCAGTATTTT
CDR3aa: CASSIEGEDTDTQYF

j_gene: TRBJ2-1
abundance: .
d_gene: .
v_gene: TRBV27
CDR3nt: TGTGCCAGCAGTGGGTCTAGTTTCGATGAGCAGTTCTTC
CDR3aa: CASSGSSFDEQFF

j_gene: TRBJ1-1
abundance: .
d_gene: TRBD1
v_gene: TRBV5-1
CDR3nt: TGCGCCAGCAGCTTGGGGACAGGCCTGAACACTGAAGCTTTCTTT
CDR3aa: CASSLGTGLNTEAFF

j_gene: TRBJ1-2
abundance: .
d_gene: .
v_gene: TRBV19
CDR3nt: TGTGCCAGTAGTCTGACGGGTAGGTATGGCTACACCTTC
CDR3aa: CASSLTGRYGYTF

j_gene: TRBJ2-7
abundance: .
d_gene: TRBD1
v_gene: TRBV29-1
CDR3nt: TGCAGCGTTGAGGACAGGGCCTACGAGCAGTACTTC
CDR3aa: CSVEDRAYEQYF

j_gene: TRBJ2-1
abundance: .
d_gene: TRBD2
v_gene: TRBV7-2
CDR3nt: TGTGCCAGCAGCCTGACTAGCGGGGGCCCTTCCTACAATGAGCAGTTCTTC
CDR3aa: CASSLTSGGPSYNEQFF

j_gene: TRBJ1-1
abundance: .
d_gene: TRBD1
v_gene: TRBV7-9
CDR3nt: TGTGCCAGCAGCCCACACAAGATTGGACAGGGGAAGACTGAAGCTTTCTTT
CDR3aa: CASSPHKIGQGKTEAFF

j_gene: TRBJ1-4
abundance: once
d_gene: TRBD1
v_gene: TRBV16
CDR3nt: TGTGCCAGCAGCCTGGACAGGGTAGGATCCAATGAAAAACTGTTTTTT
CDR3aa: CASSLDRVGSNEKLFF

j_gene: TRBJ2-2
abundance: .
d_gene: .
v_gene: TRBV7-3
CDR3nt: TGTGCCAGCAGCTTAACAGGAGGGGTTCGCACCGGGGAGCTGTTTTTT
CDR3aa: CASSLTGGVRTGELFF

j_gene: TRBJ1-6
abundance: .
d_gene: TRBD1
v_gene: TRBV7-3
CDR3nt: TGTGCCAGCAGCTTGAGGACAGGGGCCAGGTCACCCCTCCACTTT
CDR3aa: CASSLRTGARSPLHF

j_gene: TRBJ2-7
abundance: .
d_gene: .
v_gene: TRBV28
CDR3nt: TGTGCCAGCAGTTTATACCTTCGGTACGAGCAGTACTTC
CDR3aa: CASSLYLRYEQYF

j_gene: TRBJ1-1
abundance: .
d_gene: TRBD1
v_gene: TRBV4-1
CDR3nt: TGCGCCAGCAGCCAAGTCAGGCGGACAGGAGAGGCTTTCTTT
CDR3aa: CASSQVRRTGEAFF

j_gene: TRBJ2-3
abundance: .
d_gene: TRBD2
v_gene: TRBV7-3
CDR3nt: TGTGCCAGCAGCTCCGGGGGGAGGACAGATACGCAGTATTTT
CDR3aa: CASSSGGRTDTQYF

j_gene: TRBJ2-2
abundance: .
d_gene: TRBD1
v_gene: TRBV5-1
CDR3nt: TGCGCCAGCAGCTTGGCAGGGGGCACCGGGGAGCTGTTTTTT
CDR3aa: CASSLAGGTGELFF

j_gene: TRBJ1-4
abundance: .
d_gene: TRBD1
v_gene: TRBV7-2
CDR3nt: TGTGCCAGCAGCTTATCGACAGGGGATGAAAAACTGTTTTTT
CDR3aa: CASSLSTGDEKLFF

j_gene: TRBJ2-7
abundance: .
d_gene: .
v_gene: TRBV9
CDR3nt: TGTGCCAGCAGCGTAGCTACTAGTACCCTGGAGGAGCAGTACTTC
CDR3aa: CASSVATSTLEEQYF

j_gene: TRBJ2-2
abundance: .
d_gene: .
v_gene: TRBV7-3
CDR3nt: TGTGCCAGCAGCTTAACTGCGCGGGGGAACACCGGGGAGCTGTTTTTT
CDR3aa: CASSLTARGNTGELFF

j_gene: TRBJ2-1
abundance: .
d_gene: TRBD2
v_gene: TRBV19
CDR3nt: TGTGCCACCTCTCCACACTTCGGGGGGAGCTCCTACAATGAGCAGTTCTTC
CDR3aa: CATSPHFGGSSYNEQFF

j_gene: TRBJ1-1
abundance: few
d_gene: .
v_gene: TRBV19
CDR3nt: TGTGCCAGTAGGATTACAGGGTCGGAAGCTTTCTTT
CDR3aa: CASRITGSEAFF

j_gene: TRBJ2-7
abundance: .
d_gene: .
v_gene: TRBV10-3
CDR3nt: TGTGCCATCAGCTTGACGCTGCAGGGATACGAGCAGTACTTC
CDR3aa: CAISLTLQGYEQYF

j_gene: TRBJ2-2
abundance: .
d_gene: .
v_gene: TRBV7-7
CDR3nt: TGTGCTAGCAGCTTAATGAATCACTACGGGGAGCTGTTTTTT
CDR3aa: CASSLMNHYGELFF

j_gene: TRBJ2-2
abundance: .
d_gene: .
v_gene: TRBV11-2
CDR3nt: TGTGCCAGCAGCTTAGTTCGCAGGGGCTGGTCCGGGGAGCTGTTTTTT
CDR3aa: CASSLVRRGWSGELFF

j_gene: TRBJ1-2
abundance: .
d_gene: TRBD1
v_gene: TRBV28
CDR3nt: TGTGCCAGCAGTCCCCTGACAGGGGGCAATGGCTACACCTTC
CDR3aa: CASSPLTGGNGYTF

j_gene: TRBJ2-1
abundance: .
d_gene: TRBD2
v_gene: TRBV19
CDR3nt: TGTGCCAGTATGCCTAGCGGGAGTTTTATGGATGAGCAGTTCTTC
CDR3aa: CASMPSGSFMDEQFF